This TCR beta chain was identified in a study of cytomegalovirus exposure and HLA in healthy donors. It was with 60 Vbeta and 13 Jbeta primers that the PCR ran. The repertoire was sequenced with immunoSEQ multiplex PCR; TCRdb's copy has only in-frame clones and lacks some. The sample holds about 180,000 clones, over 65% seen once. Germline assignment: CDR1 KGHSH and CDR2 LQKENI. J lost 5 bases, V lost 0 bases, and 3 bases had no gene match. The CDR3 runs 15 residues. The source is a man younger than 35 in good health and CMV-seronegative. Sequenced: PBMCs. The rearrangement links TRBV18 to TRBJ1-1, with 10 bases that match TRBD1. The CDR3, as DNA: TGTGCCAGCTCACCACCGACAGGGGGCAGGACTGAAGCTTTCTTT. It translates to CASSPPTGGRTEAFF.